A single sample is the source of the 9 T cell receptor beta chains below, sequenced in a study of cytomegalovirus exposure and HLA in healthy donors. PCR primers comprised 60 Vbeta and 13 Jbeta primers. Here immunoSEQ multiplex PCR was the method, and the copy in TCRdb shows in-frame clones only, minus some. The sample contains under 130,000 clones, more than 80% of which appear only once. The sequencing sample was made of PBMCs. Every receptor here comes from a man aged 18 to 30 in good health and CMV-seronegative.

The rearrangement links TRBV27 to TRBJ2-7; TRBD2 might be the D (6 bases). The V and J ends lost 4 bases and 8 bases respectively, with 12 bases between them. The CDR3 is 12 residues long. Germline CDR1 is MNHEY and CDR2 is SMNVEV (reference sequence). DNA for the CDR3: TGTGCCAGCAGTTCCCGGGACTTTCAGCAGTACTTC. Its protein product is CASSSRDFQQYF.

The V and J genes are TRBV11-3 and TRBJ2-7; a possible D gene is TRBD2 (6 bases). Germline V CDR1 and CDR2: SGHNT, YENEEA. The V and J ends lost 3 bases and 7 bases respectively, with 13 bases between them. The CDR3 has 13 residues. The DNA for the CDR3 is TGTGCCAGCAGCTTGCTCGCGGGGAGGGAGCAGTACTTC. Its protein is CASSLLAGREQYF.

As DNA, the CDR3 is TGCAGCGTGGACAGGGGGCATGAGCAGTTCTTC. It is translated as CSVDRGHEQFF. V gene TRBV29-1 combines with J gene TRBJ2-1, with TRBD1 identical over 11 bases. This CDR3 comprises 11 residues. V lost 6 bases to trimming and J lost 8 bases; unmatched junction nucleotides: 0. Germline values: CDR1 SQVTM, CDR2 ANQGSEA.

The chain employs TRBV4-1 and TRBJ1-1; a weak D match, TRBD1 (6 bases). Germline V CDR1 and CDR2: MGHRA, YSYEKL. The CDR3 contains 15 residues. V lost 2 bases and J 0 bases, leaving 10 bases between the germline ends. The CDR3 is CASSQQQGMNTEAFF. CDR3 bases: TGCGCCAGCAGCCAACAGCAGGGGATGAACACTGAAGCTTTCTTT.

The rearrangement uses TRBV7-9 and TRBJ2-1; 9 nucleotides agree with TRBD2. The V and J ends lost 11 bases and 7 bases, in that order; junction bases with no gene match: 15. This CDR3 region has 15 residues. Germline V lookup: CDR1 SEHNR, CDR2 FQNEAQ (reference sequence). The CDR3 nucleotides are TGTGCCTCCACGGCGGGGCTAGCGGGAAGTAATGAGCAGTTCTTC. It translates to CASTAGLAGSNEQFF. Variable domain in full (rest from reference TRBV7-9 and TRBJ2-1): DTGVSQNPRHKITKRGQNVTFRCDPISEHNRLYWYRQTLGQGPEFLTYFQNEAQLEKSRLLSDRFSAERPKGSFSTLEIQRTEQGDSAMYLCASTAGLAGSNEQFFGPGTRLTVL.

V is TRBV6-5 and J is TRBJ2-3; no reliable D call. The length of the CDR3 is 14 residues. Germline CDR1 reads MNHEY; CDR2 reads SVGAGI. Trimming took off 0 bases at V and 2 bases at J, with 6 bases between the two ends. The CDR3 bases are TGTGCCAGCAGTTACTCCCCTACCACAGATACGCAGTATTTT. Translating gives CASSYSPTTDTQYF.

There are a few counts of this clone. The rearrangement links TRBV28 to TRBJ1-5, with D possibly being TRBD1 (5 bases). The length of the CDR3 is 15 residues. Germline loops: CDR1 MDHEN, CDR2 SYDVKM. The V end was cut by 3 bases, the J end by 5 bases, with 14 bases between. The DNA of the CDR3 is TGTGCCAGCAGTTTTCCGGGGCGGGGGGATCAGCCCCAGCATTTT. This gives the protein CASSFPGRGDQPQHF. The entire variable domain, with the rest obtained from reference TRBV28 and TRBJ1-5, is as follows: DVKVTQSSRYLVKRTGEKVFLECVQDMDHENMFWYRQDPGLGLRLIYFSYDVKMKEKGDIPEGYSVSREKKERFSLILESASTNQTSMYLCASSFPGRGDQPQHFGDGTRLSIL.

The chain is built from TRBV19 and TRBJ1-5, with 8 bases aligning to TRBD1. CDR3 length equals 15 residues. Germline V gives CDR1 LNHDA, CDR2 SQIVND (reference sequence). V was clipped by 7 bases and J by 1 base; unmatched bases: 6. In DNA form, the CDR3 reads TGTGCCAGTATGTGGTCAGGGGGCAGCAATCAGCCCCAGCATTTT. As protein: CASMWSGGSNQPQHF.

The J gene is TRBJ2-1, the V gene TRBV4-2; tentative D call: TRBD2 (5 bases). V gave up 0 bases and J gave up 7 bases, with 10 bases separating them. The CDR3 loop spans 14 amino acids. The germline gives CDR1 LGHNA, CDR2 YNFKEQ. CDR3 in DNA: TGTGCCAGCAGCCAAGATCGAGGGAATAATGAGCAGTTCTTC. Protein sequence: CASSQDRGNNEQFF.